The next 18 T cell receptor beta chains were all read from a single sample in a study of T cells after posttransplantation cyclophosphamide. Sequencing used immunoSEQ multiplex PCR; TCRdb keeps in-frame clones, though not all of them. The sample shows under 30,000 clones, none of them appearing just once. The sample consisted of PBMCs. The receptors were sampled from a woman aged 55-69 years in good health, CMV-negative, and a related stem cell transplant donor.

This clone was detected many times. The chain's CDR3 is CASHRQANTEAFF. In nucleotides, the CDR3 is TGTGCCAGCCACCGACAGGCGAACACTGAAGCTTTCTTT. The J gene is TRBJ1-1, the V gene TRBV19, with a possible D match to TRBD1 (6 bases). Germline V gene data show CDR1 as LNHDA and CDR2 as SQIVND (reference sequence). The CDR3 contains 13 residues. Trimming cost V 9 bases and J 1 base, with 12 bases left between them.

In this sample, this clone turned up many times. J is TRBJ2-1 and V is TRBV19; D perhaps matches TRBD2 (5 bases). The CDR3 contains 15 residues. V lost 8 bases and J lost 5, with 19 bases in between. CDR1 LNHDA and CDR2 SQIVND come from the germline V gene (reference sequence). This CDR3 reads CASHPFGSAHNEQFF. CDR3 nucleotides: TGTGCCAGTCATCCCTTTGGTAGCGCCCACAATGAGCAGTTCTTC.

This clone occurred many times. V and J are TRBV7-9 and TRBJ1-1, with TRBD1 as a possible D gene (5 bases). Trimming left V 5 bases short and J 4 bases short, with 17 bases between. The CDR3 is 15 residues long. The germline V gene encodes CDR1 SEHNR and CDR2 FQNEAQ (reference sequence). DNA of the CDR3: TGTGCCAGCAGCAGGGGTGCAGCAGGCGGCACTGAAGCTTTCTTT. Translation gives CASSRGAAGGTEAFF.

The rearrangement links TRBV7-2 to TRBJ2-3, with TRBD2 matching over 8 bases. V dropped 2 bases and J dropped 4; count of bases not matched to a gene: 5. Germline loops: CDR1 SGHTA, CDR2 FQGNSA. The CDR3 has 15 residues. CDR3 protein: CASSLSSGRPDTQYF. The CDR3 nucleotides are TGTGCCAGCAGCTTATCCAGCGGGAGACCAGATACGCAGTATTTT.

CDR3 amino acids: CAWSVNFQVEQYF. The CDR3 coding sequence is TGTGCCTGGAGTGTAAACTTCCAGGTCGAGCAGTACTTC. The chain carries TRBV30 and TRBJ2-7; D gene ambiguous. V was trimmed by 0 bases and J by 6 bases, leaving 12 bases between them. The CDR3 loop spans 13 amino acids. The germline gives CDR1 GTSNPN, CDR2 SVGIG (reference sequence). The entire variable domain, with the rest obtained from reference TRBV30 and TRBJ2-7, is as follows: SQTIHQWPATLVQPVGSPLSLECTVEGTSNPNLYWYRQAAGRGLQLLFYSVGIGQISSEVPQNLSASRPQDRQFILSSKKLLLSDSGFYLCAWSVNFQVEQYFGPGTRLTVT.

Ten or more counts support this clone. The rearrangement links TRBV18 to TRBJ1-3; no firm D call. This CDR3 comprises 15 residues. Per the germline V gene, CDR1 is KGHSH and CDR2 is LQKENI. Trimming took off 1 base at V and 0 bases at J, with 7 bases between the two ends. CDR3 in DNA: TGTGCCAGCTCACCACGGTCACTCTCTGGAAACACCATATATTTT. It encodes CASSPRSLSGNTIYF.

This clone showed up many times. V usage is TRBV7-6 and J usage is TRBJ2-7, with D perhaps TRBD1 (6 bases). This CDR3 is 15 amino acids long. V was cut by 1 base and J by 2 bases, with 12 bases left in between. The V gene's germline CDR1 is SGHVS and CDR2 FNYEAQ. The chain's CDR3 is CASSLDHDRTYEQYF. CDR3 coding DNA: TGTGCCAGCAGCTTAGACCACGACAGGACCTACGAGCAGTACTTC.

This clone was found many times. The V and J genes are TRBV5-1 and TRBJ2-2, with TRBD1 identical over 8 bases. CDR3 length equals 16 residues. Trimming removed 4 bases from V and 3 bases from J; junction bases left unmatched: 8. The germline CDR1 and CDR2 sequences are SGHRS and YFSETQ. Here the CDR3 reads CASSPPSGGDTGELFF. CDR3 nucleotide sequence: TGCGCCAGCAGCCCACCATCAGGGGGCGACACCGGGGAGCTGTTTTTT.

This clone appeared a few times. This chain connects TRBV9 to TRBJ2-7; possibly TRBD1 for D (6 bases). Germline CDR1 SGDLS, CDR2 YYNGEE. V was cut by 4 bases and J by 1 base, with 21 bases left in between. The CDR3 is 17 amino acids. The CDR3 nucleotides read TGTGCCAGCAGCCCCGGTTTGGGGGCAGGAGTATCCTACGAGCAGTACTTC. This translates into CASSPGLGAGVSYEQYF.

This clone was recorded many times. This chain links TRBV12-3 or TRBV12-4 with TRBJ1-5; 10 bases match TRBD1. Losses at the gene ends were 6 bases for V and 7 bases for J; bases not matched to a gene: 6. The CDR3 loop spans 14 amino acids. The CDR3 protein is CASSSDRGRQPQHF. CDR3 in DNA: TGTGCCAGCAGCTCCGACAGGGGGCGGCAGCCCCAGCATTTT.

This clone was detected ten times or more. The junction and the germline gene differ at one end; a read error may be behind it. The J gene is TRBJ1-2, the V gene TRBV15; 7 bases agree with TRBD1. The CDR3 extends over 15 amino acids. CDR1 and CDR2 (germline): LNHNV, YYDKDF (reference sequence). Written as DNA, the CDR3 is TGTGCCACCAGCGGAGAACCGGGACAGCCTTATGGCTACACCTTC. Its translation is CATSGEPGQPYGYTF.

The table lists this clone with a few counts. J is TRBJ2-3 and V is TRBV5-1, with 13 nucleotides matching TRBD2. The germline CDR1 and CDR2 sequences are SGHRS and YFSETQ. Losses at the gene ends were 0 bases for V and 9 bases for J; bases not matched to a gene: 4. There are 15 residues in the CDR3. The CDR3 sequence is CASSLGGTSGDTQYF. Written as DNA, the CDR3 is TGCGCCAGCAGCTTGGGAGGGACTAGCGGGGACACGCAGTATTTT.

This clone was counted many times. The chain carries TRBV11-2 and TRBJ1-1; no definite D call. The CDR3 sequence is 12 residues long. Germline CDR1 and CDR2: SGHAT and FQNNGV. V was cut by 4 bases and J by 5 bases, with 8 bases left in between. The CDR3 DNA reads TGTGCCAGCAGCTCCCTTTTTACTGAAGCTTTCTTT. Amino acids: CASSSLFTEAFF.

This clone was counted ten times or more. V gene TRBV10-1 combines with J gene TRBJ2-3; 11 bases align to TRBD1. Germline V gives CDR1 WNHNN, CDR2 SYGVQD (reference sequence). This CDR3 region has 14 residues. V lost 9 bases and J lost 6; bases outside the gene matches: 8. The CDR3 DNA reads as TGCGCCAGTATGACCGGACAGGGGGCCGATACGCAGTATTTT. It encodes CASMTGQGADTQYF.

Ten or more counts support this clone. One end of the junction fails to match germline, which may point to a read error. V usage is TRBV6-1 and J usage is TRBJ1-1; D perhaps matches TRBD1 (5 bases). CDR1 is MNHNS, CDR2 SASEGT, per germline. This CDR3 region has 12 residues. CDR3 in amino acids: CASSEDSRVILF. In nucleotides, the CDR3 is TGTGCCAGCAGTGAAGACAGCAGGGTTATCCTCTTT.

This clone was seen more than once but under ten times. The gene calls are TRBV5-1 and TRBJ1-3; D ambiguous. The CDR3 covers 18 residues. V lost 0 bases, J lost 0 bases, and 16 bases lay in between. Germline CDR1 SGHRS, CDR2 YFSETQ. This CDR3 reads CASSLVPLTVSSGNTIYF. Written as DNA, the CDR3 is TGCGCCAGCAGCTTGGTCCCCCTAACTGTCTCCTCTGGAAACACCATATATTTT.

This clone was recorded at least ten times. The chain's CDR3 is CASSLGGFGYTF. CDR3 in DNA: TGTGCCAGCAGCCTCGGGGGGTTTGGCTACACCTTC. The chain recombines TRBV14 with TRBJ1-2; D perhaps matches TRBD1 (5 bases). The CDR3 has 12 amino acids. Germline V CDR1 and CDR2: SGHDN, FVKESK. The ends were cut back, 4 bases at V and 7 bases at J, with 10 bases in the middle.

This clone is medium-sized (0.01 to 0.1%) within its sample. This chain connects TRBV5-1 to TRBJ2-7; no definite D call. Per germline, CDR1 SGHRS and CDR2 YFSETQ. There are 14 residues in the CDR3. V dropped 2 bases and J dropped 0 bases, with 9 bases sitting between them. This CDR3 reads CASSFHGPSYEQYF. CDR3 DNA: TGCGCCAGCAGCTTTCATGGGCCCTCCTACGAGCAGTACTTC.